This T cell receptor (beta chain) was sequenced during a study of blood T cells in healthy people across ages. Study as a whole: When template switching was applied, about one barcoded beta molecule was captured per two T cells.

A note on this clonotype: A read error may account for a junction end that differs from germline.

A J-beta primer mix and a sample-barcoded 5' primer were used in a second PCR of about 6 to 12 cycles. One entry per CDR3 protein, called by TCRdb with MiXCR from the 5' RACE reads. The repertoire includes roughly 1,100,000 distinct CDR3 sequences, approximately 26% of them detected once, and around 0.75% sits in the top ten. Germline assignment: CDR1 SGHAT and CDR2 FQDESV (reference sequence). The CDR3 contains 17 residues. Another study also made use of these data, one on T cells of mothers and their children.

This receptor was obtained from a girl aged 2 to 9 in good health. The V gene is TRBV11-1, the J gene TRBJ2-2, with 14 bases identical to TRBD2. The sample consisted of blood. The CDR3 spells CAGSTGTSGRSSGELFF. The CDR3 bases are TGTGCCGGCAGCACCGGGACTAGCGGGAGATCGTCCGGGGAGCTGTTCTTT.